This passage covers 15 T cell receptor beta chains from one sample sequenced in a study of T-cell reconstitution after alpha-beta-depleted transplantation in children. The TCRbeta library incorporated unique molecular identifiers. TCRdb itself ran the PCR reads through MiXCR, one entry per CDR3 protein. The profile shows about 240,000 distinct CDR3 sequences, under 30% of them singletons. The sample in question was PBMCs, obtained before TCRalphabeta/CD19-depleted stem cell transplant. The receptors shown here come from a girl aged 2 to 10 with Fanconi anemia, due to receive a stem cell transplant.

This clonotype was seen ten or more times. The chain recombines TRBV20-1 with TRBJ2-7; TRBD2 aligns across 9 bases. The CDR3 length is 16 residues. The V gene end was trimmed by 0 bases and the J gene end by 4 bases; junction bases not matched to a gene: 10. The germline CDR1 and CDR2 sequences are DFQATT and SNEGSKA (reference sequence). The CDR3 is CSARDQKAGGRYEQYF. CDR3 DNA: TGCAGTGCTAGAGATCAAAAAGCGGGAGGAAGGTACGAGCAGTACTTC.

The chain is built from TRBV4-1 and TRBJ2-3, with D possibly TRBD1 on 7 matching bases. Germline assignment: CDR1 MGHRA and CDR2 YSYEKL. The length of the CDR3 is 16 residues. The germline V and J ends were trimmed by 0 bases and 5 bases, with 15 bases remaining between them. The CDR3 loop reads CASSQEGGGRVDTQYF. CDR3 DNA sequence: TGCGCCAGCAGCCAAGAAGGAGGGGGCAGGGTAGATACGCAGTATTTT.

The rearrangement uses TRBV28 and TRBJ2-1, with D unclear. Germline-derived CDR1 and CDR2 are MDHEN and SYDVKM. This CDR3 has 15 amino acids. V lost 8 bases to trimming and J lost 5 bases, with 19 bases between them. The CDR3 nucleotides are TGTGCCAGCGGTGGCCTAAAGGGTTACCACAATGAGCAGTTCTTC. This encodes CASGGLKGYHNEQFF.

V is TRBV5-4 and J is TRBJ2-7, with D possibly being TRBD2 (5 bases). Germline CDR1 reads SGHNT; CDR2 reads YYREEE (reference sequence). The CDR3 is 14 amino acids. Trimming removed 4 bases from V and 11 bases from J, with 22 bases in between. The CDR3 sequence: CASSTDLGPRGEYF. For the CDR3, the DNA is TGTGCCAGCAGCACCGACCTAGGGCCTCGGGGAGAGTACTTC.

This clonotype was counted ten times or more. The CDR3 spells CASSFSGTGGTGELFF. In nucleotides, the CDR3 is TGTGCCAGCAGTTTCTCCGGGACAGGCGGGACCGGGGAGCTGTTTTTT. V and J are TRBV6-5 and TRBJ2-2, with 8 bases that match TRBD1. The ends lost 4 bases at V and 5 bases at J; junction bases unmatched: 9. This CDR3 has 16 amino acids. The germline gives CDR1 MNHEY, CDR2 SVGAGI.

V and J are TRBV28 and TRBJ2-1, with 9 nucleotides matching TRBD2. The germline V gene has CDR1 MDHEN and CDR2 SYDVKM. The ends lost 4 bases at V and 4 bases at J; junction bases unmatched: 5. The CDR3 covers 15 residues. In DNA, the CDR3 is TGTGCCAGCAGTTCCCCAGCGGGGGGTTACAATGAGCAGTTCTTC. Its translation: CASSSPAGGYNEQFF.

In this sample, this clonotype turned up a few times. This chain links TRBV6-5 with TRBJ2-1; tentative D call: TRBD2 (5 bases). This CDR3 is 16 amino acids long. Germline V lookup: CDR1 MNHEY, CDR2 SVGAGI. Trimming left V 2 bases short and J 5 bases short, with 16 bases between. DNA for the CDR3: TGTGCCAGCAGTTACGCGGGCAGGTACCCCGACAATGAGCAGTTCTTC. Its protein is CASSYAGRYPDNEQFF.

This clonotype was found a few times. The rearrangement joins TRBV24-1 to TRBJ2-3; D remains unclear. The V gene lost 3 bases and the J gene lost 4 bases, with 13 bases spanning the gap. Per germline, CDR1 KGHDR and CDR2 SFDVKD. The CDR3 extends over 15 amino acids. The CDR3 here is CATSDPRHLADTQYF. CDR3 sequence (DNA): TGTGCCACCAGTGATCCCAGACACCTAGCAGATACGCAGTATTTT.

This clonotype turned up a few times. This chain connects TRBV20-1 to TRBJ2-3, with a possible D match to TRBD2 (6 bases). Trimming shortened V by 1 base and J by 5 bases, and 16 bases separated the two germline ends. Germline lookup yields CDR1 DFQATT and CDR2 SNEGSKA (reference sequence). The CDR3 is 15 residues long. The CDR3 region has the DNA TGCAGTGCTAGAGCCCTAGGGGAGGACGTAGATACGCAGTATTTT. It codes for CSARALGEDVDTQYF.

This sequence joins TRBV4-1 and TRBJ2-7; 10 bases map to TRBD2. The V and J ends lost 3 bases and 6 bases, in that order; junction bases with no gene match: 5. Per the germline V gene, CDR1 is MGHRA and CDR2 is YSYEKL. The CDR3 runs 14 residues. In DNA, the CDR3 is TGCGCCAGCAGCCAGGGACTAGCGAAGTCCGAGCAGTACTTC. It yields the protein CASSQGLAKSEQYF.

This clonotype has a handful of counts. The chain has TRBV29-1 and TRBJ2-1; TRBD1 agrees at 7 bases. Unmatched junction bases numbered 8, after V lost 6 bases and J lost 3 bases. The CDR3 has 14 amino acids. The germline V gene has CDR1 SQVTM and CDR2 ANQGSEA. The CDR3 protein is CSVADRVDYNEQFF. CDR3 sequence (DNA): TGCAGCGTGGCCGACAGGGTTGACTACAATGAGCAGTTCTTC.

The genes are TRBV7-9 and TRBJ2-3; D assignment may be TRBD1 or TRBD2 (6 bases each). CDR1 is SEHNR and CDR2 is FQNEAQ in the germline V gene (reference sequence). The V and J ends lost 5 bases and 3 bases respectively, with 18 bases between them. The CDR3 has 16 amino acids. The CDR3 region is CASSNIGGGGTDTQYF. The CDR3 coding sequence is TGTGCCAGCAGCAATATAGGGGGAGGCGGTACAGATACGCAGTATTTT.

This clonotype was picked up a small number of times. The chain combines TRBV12-3 or TRBV12-4 with TRBJ2-5; D uncertain. This CDR3 has 16 amino acids. V gave up 1 base and J gave up 5 bases, with 17 bases separating them. The CDR3 is CASSLDPRSMWETQYF. Written as DNA, the CDR3 is TGTGCCAGCAGTTTAGATCCCCGGTCGATGTGGGAGACCCAGTACTTC.

This clonotype was detected many times. This chain joins TRBV30 and TRBJ2-6; a possible D gene is TRBD1 (5 bases). CDR1 is GTSNPN, CDR2 SVGIG, per germline (reference sequence). CDR3 length: 15 amino acids. V lost 0 bases and J 2 bases, leaving 8 bases between the germline ends. The CDR3 nucleotides are TGTGCCTGGAGTGTACAAGGGGCTGGGGCCAACGTCCTGACTTTC. Its protein is CAWSVQGAGANVLTF.

The V call is TRBV15, the J call TRBJ2-1; tentatively, D is TRBD1 (5 bases). V was shortened by 0 bases and J by 8 bases, with 14 bases between the two germline ends. This CDR3 comprises 15 residues. Germline CDR1 and CDR2: LNHNV and YYDKDF (reference sequence). The CDR3 loop reads CATSRDPQPGHEQFF. As DNA, the CDR3 is TGTGCCACCAGCAGAGATCCTCAACCAGGGCATGAGCAGTTCTTC.